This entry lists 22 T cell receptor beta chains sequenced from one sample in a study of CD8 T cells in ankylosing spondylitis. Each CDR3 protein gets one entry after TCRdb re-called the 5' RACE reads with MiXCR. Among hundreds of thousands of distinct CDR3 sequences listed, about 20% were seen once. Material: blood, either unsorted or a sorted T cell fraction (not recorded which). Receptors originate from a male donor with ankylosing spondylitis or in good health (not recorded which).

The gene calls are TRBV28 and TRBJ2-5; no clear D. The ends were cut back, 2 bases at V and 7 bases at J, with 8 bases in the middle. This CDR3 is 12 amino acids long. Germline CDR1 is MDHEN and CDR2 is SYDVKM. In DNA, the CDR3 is TGTGCCAGCAGTTTAAATTCCGGGACCCAGTACTTC. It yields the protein CASSLNSGTQYF.

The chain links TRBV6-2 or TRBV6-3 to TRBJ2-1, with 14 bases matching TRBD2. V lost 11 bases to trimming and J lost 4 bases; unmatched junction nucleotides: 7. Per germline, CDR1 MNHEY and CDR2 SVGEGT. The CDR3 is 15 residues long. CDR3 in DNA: TGTGCCGGGGGGACTAGCGGGAGTTATTACAATGAGCAGTTCTTC. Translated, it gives CAGGTSGSYYNEQFF.

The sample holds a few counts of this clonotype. CDR3 DNA: TGTGCCAGCAGCTTAAGGGGGCAAATGAACACTGAAGCTTTCTTT. Its protein is CASSLRGQMNTEAFF. The chain has TRBV7-2 and TRBJ1-1; 7 bases are a match to TRBD1. CDR3 length: 15 residues. Germline V CDR1 and CDR2: SGHTA, FQGNSA. The trim removed 2 bases at V and 0 bases at J, leaving 3 bases unmatched.

CDR3 nucleotide sequence: TGTGCCAGCAGTCGTAGATCCCTTGGGGGCGGGACCGGCACCGGGGAGCTGTTTTTT. This codes for CASSRRSLGGGTGTGELFF. J is TRBJ2-2 and V is TRBV2; D may correspond to TRBD1 or TRBD2 (6 bases each). Between the trimmed V and J ends, which lost 5 bases and 4 bases, there was a span of 26 bases. The CDR3 has 19 amino acids. Germline V CDR1 and CDR2: SNHLY, FYNNEI.

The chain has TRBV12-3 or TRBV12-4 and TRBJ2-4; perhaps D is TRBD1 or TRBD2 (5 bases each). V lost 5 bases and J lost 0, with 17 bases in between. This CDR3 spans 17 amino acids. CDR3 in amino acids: CASSPGDGALAKNIQYF. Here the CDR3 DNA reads TGTGCCAGCAGTCCCGGGGACGGCGCCCTAGCCAAAAACATTCAGTACTTC.

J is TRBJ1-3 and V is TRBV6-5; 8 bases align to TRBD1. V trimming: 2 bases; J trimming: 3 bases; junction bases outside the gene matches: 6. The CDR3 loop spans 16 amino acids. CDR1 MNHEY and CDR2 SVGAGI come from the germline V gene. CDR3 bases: TGTGCCAGCAGTTACCCAGGACAGGGCGGTGGAAACACCATATATTTT. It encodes CASSYPGQGGGNTIYF.

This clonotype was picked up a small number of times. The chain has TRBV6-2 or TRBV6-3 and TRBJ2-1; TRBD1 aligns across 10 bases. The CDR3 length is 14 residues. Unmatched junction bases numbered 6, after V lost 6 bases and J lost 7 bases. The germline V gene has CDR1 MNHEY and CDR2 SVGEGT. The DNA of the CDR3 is TGTGCCAGCAGCACCCGGGACAGGGGTAATGAGCAGTTCTTC. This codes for CASSTRDRGNEQFF.

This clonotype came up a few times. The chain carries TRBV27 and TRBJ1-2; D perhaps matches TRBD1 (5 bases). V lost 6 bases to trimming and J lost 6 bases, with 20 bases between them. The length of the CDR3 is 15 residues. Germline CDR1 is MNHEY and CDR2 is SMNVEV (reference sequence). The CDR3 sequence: CASRVTRDGGNGYTF. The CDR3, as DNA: TGTGCCAGCAGAGTTACTCGGGACGGCGGGAATGGCTACACCTTC.

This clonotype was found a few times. CDR3 residues: CATSDRTGDYNEQFF. In DNA, the CDR3 is TGTGCCACCAGTGACCGGACAGGAGATTACAATGAGCAGTTCTTC. The chain carries TRBV24-1 and TRBJ2-1; the match to TRBD1 covers 7 bases. V shed 4 bases, J shed 4 bases, and the junction held 6 bases outside the gene matches. The CDR3 totals 15 residues. Germline V gene sequence: CDR1 KGHDR, CDR2 SFDVKD.

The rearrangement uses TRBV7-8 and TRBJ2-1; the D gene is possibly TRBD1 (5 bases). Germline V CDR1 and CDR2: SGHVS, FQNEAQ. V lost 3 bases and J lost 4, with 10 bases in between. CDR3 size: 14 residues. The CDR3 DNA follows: TGTGCCAGCAGCTTCACGACAGCTTACAATGAGCAGTTCTTC. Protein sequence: CASSFTTAYNEQFF.

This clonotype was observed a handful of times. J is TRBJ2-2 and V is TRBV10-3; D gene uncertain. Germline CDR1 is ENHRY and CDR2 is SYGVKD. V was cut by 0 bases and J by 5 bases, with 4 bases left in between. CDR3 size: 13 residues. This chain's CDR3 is CAISESGTGELFF. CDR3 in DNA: TGTGCCATCAGTGAGTCGGGGACCGGGGAGCTGTTTTTT.

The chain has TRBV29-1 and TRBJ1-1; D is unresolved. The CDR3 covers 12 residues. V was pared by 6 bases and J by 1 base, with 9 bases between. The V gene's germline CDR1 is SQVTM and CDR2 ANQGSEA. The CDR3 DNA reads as TGCAGCGTGAACGCCCAGAACACTGAAGCTTTCTTT. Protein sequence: CSVNAQNTEAFF. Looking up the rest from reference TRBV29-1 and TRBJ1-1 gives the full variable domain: SAVISQKPSRDICQRGTSLTIQCQVDSQVTMMFWYRQQPGQSLTLIATANQGSEATYESGFVIDKFPISRPNLTFSTLTVSNMSPEDSSIYLCSVNAQNTEAFFGQGTRLTVV.

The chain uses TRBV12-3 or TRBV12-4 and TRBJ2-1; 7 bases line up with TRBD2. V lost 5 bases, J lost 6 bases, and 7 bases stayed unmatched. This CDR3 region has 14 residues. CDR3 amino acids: CASSGELASNEQFF. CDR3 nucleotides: TGTGCCAGCAGTGGGGAACTAGCGAGCAATGAGCAGTTCTTC.

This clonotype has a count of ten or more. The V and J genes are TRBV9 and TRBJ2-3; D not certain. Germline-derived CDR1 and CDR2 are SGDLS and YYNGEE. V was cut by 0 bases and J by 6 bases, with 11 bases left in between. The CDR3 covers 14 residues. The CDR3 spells CASSVGLGVDTQYF. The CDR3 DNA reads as TGTGCCAGCAGCGTAGGCCTAGGCGTGGATACGCAGTATTTT.

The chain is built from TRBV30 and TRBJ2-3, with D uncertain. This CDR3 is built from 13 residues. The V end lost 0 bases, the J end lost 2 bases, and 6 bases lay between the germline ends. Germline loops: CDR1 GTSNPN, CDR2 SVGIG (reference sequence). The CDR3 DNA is TGTGCCTGGAGTGTACACGCCACAGATACGCAGTATTTT. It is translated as CAWSVHATDTQYF.

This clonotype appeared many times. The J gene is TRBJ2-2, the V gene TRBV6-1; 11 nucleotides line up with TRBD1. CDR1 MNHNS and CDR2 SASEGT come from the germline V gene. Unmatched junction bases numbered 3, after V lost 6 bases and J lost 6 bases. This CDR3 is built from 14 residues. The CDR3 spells CASRGTGGAGELFF. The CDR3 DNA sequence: TGTGCCAGCAGGGGGACAGGGGGAGCCGGGGAGCTGTTTTTT.

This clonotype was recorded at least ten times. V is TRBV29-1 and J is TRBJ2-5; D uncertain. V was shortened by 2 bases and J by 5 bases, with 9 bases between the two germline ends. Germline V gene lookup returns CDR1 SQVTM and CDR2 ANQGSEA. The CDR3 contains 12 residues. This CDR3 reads CSVEYLGETQYF. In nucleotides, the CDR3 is TGCAGCGTTGAATATCTGGGGGAGACCCAGTACTTC.

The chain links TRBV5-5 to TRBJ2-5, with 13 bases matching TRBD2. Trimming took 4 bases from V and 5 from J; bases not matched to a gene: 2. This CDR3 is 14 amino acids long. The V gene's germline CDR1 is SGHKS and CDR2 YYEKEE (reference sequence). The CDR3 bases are TGTGCCAGCAGCCGGACTAGCGGGAGTGAGACCCAGTACTTC. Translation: CASSRTSGSETQYF.

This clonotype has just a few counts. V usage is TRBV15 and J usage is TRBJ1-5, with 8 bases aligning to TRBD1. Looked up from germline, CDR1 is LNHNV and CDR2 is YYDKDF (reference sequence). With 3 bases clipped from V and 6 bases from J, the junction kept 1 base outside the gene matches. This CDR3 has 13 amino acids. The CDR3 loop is CATSSRGPQPQHF. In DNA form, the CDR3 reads TGTGCCACCAGCAGCAGGGGGCCTCAGCCCCAGCATTTT.

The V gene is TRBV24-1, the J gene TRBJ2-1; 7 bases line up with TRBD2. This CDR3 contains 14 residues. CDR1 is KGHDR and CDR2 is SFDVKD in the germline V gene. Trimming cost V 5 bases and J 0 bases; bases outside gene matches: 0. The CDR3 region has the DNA TGTGCCACCAGTGGGGGGGGCTCCTACAATGAGCAGTTCTTC. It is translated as CATSGGGSYNEQFF.

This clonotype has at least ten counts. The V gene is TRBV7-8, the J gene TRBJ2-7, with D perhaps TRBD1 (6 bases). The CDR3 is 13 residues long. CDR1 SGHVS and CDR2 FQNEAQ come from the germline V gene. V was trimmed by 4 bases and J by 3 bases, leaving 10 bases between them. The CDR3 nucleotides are TGTGCCAGCAGCTGGGACACCCTCTACGAGCAGTACGTC. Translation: CASSWDTLYEQYV.

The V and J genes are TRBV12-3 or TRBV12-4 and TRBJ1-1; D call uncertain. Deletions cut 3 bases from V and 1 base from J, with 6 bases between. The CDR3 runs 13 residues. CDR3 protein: CASSLAANTEAFF. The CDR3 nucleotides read TGTGCCAGCAGTTTGGCCGCGAACACTGAAGCTTTCTTT.